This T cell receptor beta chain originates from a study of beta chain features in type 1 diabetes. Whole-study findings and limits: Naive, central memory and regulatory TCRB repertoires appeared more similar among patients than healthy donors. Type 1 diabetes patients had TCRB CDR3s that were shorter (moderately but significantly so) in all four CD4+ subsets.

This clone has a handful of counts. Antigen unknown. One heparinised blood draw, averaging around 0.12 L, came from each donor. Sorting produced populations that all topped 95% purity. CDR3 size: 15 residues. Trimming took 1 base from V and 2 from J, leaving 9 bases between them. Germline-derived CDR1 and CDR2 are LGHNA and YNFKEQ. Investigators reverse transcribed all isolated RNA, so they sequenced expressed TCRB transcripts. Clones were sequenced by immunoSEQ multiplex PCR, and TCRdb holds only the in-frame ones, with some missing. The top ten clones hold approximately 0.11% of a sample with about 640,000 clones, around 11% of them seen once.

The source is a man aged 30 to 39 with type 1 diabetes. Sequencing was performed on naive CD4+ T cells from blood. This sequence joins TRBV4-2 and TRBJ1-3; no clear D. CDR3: CASSQGPDPGNTIYF. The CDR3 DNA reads TGTGCCAGCAGCCAAGGCCCGGACCCTGGAAACACCATATATTTT.